The rows below give T cell receptor beta chains drawn from one sample of a study of blood T cell repertoires in COVID-19. Method: immunoSEQ multiplex PCR; TCRdb's copy keeps in-frame clones and lacks some. The sample comprises over 200,000 clones, roughly 86% of which are singletons, and roughly 2.5% rests with the top ten. The sequencing input was peripheral blood. The receptors were gathered from an older woman with acute or convalescent COVID-19. The CDR3 runs from the conserved cysteine through the conserved F or W. Fields, in order: J gene, V gene, clone size, D gene, CDR3 DNA, CDR3 protein. A D gene is named only where the DNA matches it firmly. The size entry is marked missing in some rows and otherwise reads once, few, many or a size class.

>TRBJ1-6|TRBV5-8|-|TRBD1
TGTGCCAGCAGCCCCTGGACAGGCCTCAGCTCCTATAATTCACCCCTCCACTTT
CASSPWTGLSSYNSPLHF
>TRBJ2-1|TRBV11-2|few|TRBD1
TGTGCCAGCAGCACCGGGACAGGGGCCTACAATGAGCAGTTCTTC
CASSTGTGAYNEQFF
>TRBJ2-1|TRBV6-1|-|TRBD1
TGTGCCAGCAGTGAAGACAGGGGGGATGAGCAGTTCTTC
CASSEDRGDEQFF
>TRBJ2-3|TRBV18|-|-
TGTGCCAGCTCACCACCCGCCCGGGGTTCGGGCACAGATACGCAGTATTTT
CASSPPARGSGTDTQYF
>TRBJ1-5|TRBV19|-|-
TGTGCCAGTAGTATAGATCGGGGGGGGAATCAGCCCCAGCATTTT
CASSIDRGGNQPQHF
>TRBJ1-5|TRBV7-8|-|TRBD1
TGTGCCAGCAGCAGCCGGGACAGCCAAAATCAGCCCCAGCATTTT
CASSSRDSQNQPQHF
>TRBJ2-7|TRBV12-2|-|-
TGTGCAAGTCGCTTAGTTTGGTGCACCAGGGCCTACGAGCAGTACTTC
CASRLVWCTRAYEQYF
>TRBJ1-2|TRBV9|-|-
TGTGCCAGCAGCGTAGCTCGGGGATCCTATGGCTACACCTTC
CASSVARGSYGYTF
>TRBJ1-4|TRBV7-9|-|-
TGTGCCAGCAGCTACCGACAGGTTGCAACTAATGAAAAACTGTTTTTT
CASSYRQVATNEKLFF
>TRBJ2-7|TRBV7-8|few|-
TGTGCCAGCAGCTTAGCGTACAGGGAATCGGTGCAGTACTTC
CASSLAYRESVQYF
>TRBJ1-2|TRBV19|-|TRBD1
TGTGCCAGTAGTACGGACAGGGGGGACTATGGCTACACCTTC
CASSTDRGDYGYTF
>TRBJ2-2|TRBV30|-|-
TGTGCCTGGAGGAAACAGGGAACCGGGGAGCTGTTTTTT
CAWRKQGTGELFF
>TRBJ1-2|TRBV30|-|-
TGTGCCTGGAGTGTACTAAGGCAGGGGCATGGCTACACCTTC
CAWSVLRQGHGYTF
>TRBJ1-5|TRBV5-4|-|TRBD1
TGTGCCAGCAGCTCGGACAGGGCTAATCAGCCCCAGCATTTT
CASSSDRANQPQHF
>TRBJ2-3|TRBV11-3|-|TRBD2
TGTGCCAGCAGCTCGGGACTAGCGGGGGATACAGATAGGCAGTATTTT
CASSSGLAGDTDRQYF
>TRBJ2-5|TRBV18|-|-
TGTGCCAGCTCACCACTGGAGGAGACCCAGTACTTC
CASSPLEETQYF
>TRBJ1-2|TRBV2|-|-
TGTGCCAGCAGTGGTCAGGGGTTTGGCTACACCTTC
CASSGQGFGYTF
>TRBJ2-1|TRBV20-1|-|-
TGCAGTGTTTATACAAATGAGCAGTTCTTC
CSVYTNEQFF
>TRBJ1-6|TRBV6-7|-|TRBD1
TGTGCCAGCAGTCATGGACAGGGTTTGACCTATAATTCACCCCTCCACTTT
CASSHGQGLTYNSPLHF
>TRBJ2-2|TRBV7-9|few|-
TGTGCCAGCAGCTTAGTAAAGCCGACCGGGGAGCTGTTTTTT
CASSLVKPTGELFF
>TRBJ2-7|TRBV7-2|-|-
TGTGCCAGCAGCTTATCTGCGCCTTCTGAGCAGTACTTC
CASSLSAPSEQYF
>TRBJ1-2|TRBV10-3|-|TRBD1
TGTGCCATCAGGAAGACAGGGCCAAGGTCGGGTGGCTACACCTTC
CAIRKTGPRSGGYTF
>TRBJ1-5|TRBV7-2|-|TRBD1
TGTGCCAGCAGCTTAGGGCCTTTGACAGGGAACGTCAATCAGCCCCAGCATTTT
CASSLGPLTGNVNQPQHF
>TRBJ2-3|TRBV4-3|-|-
TGCGCCAGCAGCCCCGCGGTTTCCACAGATACGCAGTATTTT
CASSPAVSTDTQYF
>TRBJ2-1|TRBV27|-|-
TGTGCCAGCAGTTCCTCTAGTTGGTACAATGAGCAGTTCTTC
CASSSSSWYNEQFF
>TRBJ2-1|TRBV7-9|-|-
TGTGCCAGCAGCCAGAGCGGGACAGGTTACAATGAGCAGTTCTTC
CASSQSGTGYNEQFF
>TRBJ1-4|TRBV19|-|-
TGTGCCAGTAGGACGACAGGTGGTAGTGAAAAACTGTTTTTT
CASRTTGGSEKLFF
>TRBJ2-7|TRBV5-6|few|TRBD2
TGTGCCAGCAGCTTTTCCCTAGCGGTTAGCTCCTACGAGCAGTACTTC
CASSFSLAVSSYEQYF
>TRBJ1-2|TRBV2|once|-
TGTGCCAGCAGTCAACAGGGATTAAACTATGGCTACACCTTC
CASSQQGLNYGYTF
>TRBJ1-6|TRBV30|-|-
TGTGCCTGGAGTCGGGACTATAATTCACCCCTCCACTTT
CAWSRDYNSPLHF
>TRBJ1-5|TRBV19|-|-
TGTGCCACCGTGGATGGACAGCGCGTCCCCCTTAATCAGCCCCAGCATTTT
CATVDGQRVPLNQPQHF
>TRBJ1-2|TRBV6-5|-|TRBD1
TGTGCCAGCAGTTTGGTCCAGGGGGCGAGTCGCACCTTC
CASSLVQGASRTF
>TRBJ2-5|TRBV5-5|-|TRBD2
TGTGCCAGCAGGACTAGCGGGGCGGTGGGAGAGACCCAGTACTTC
CASRTSGAVGETQYF
>TRBJ2-6|TRBV5-4|-|TRBD1
TGTGCCAGCAGCGGGGGGACAGGGGATTATGGGGCCAACGTCCTGACTTTC
CASSGGTGDYGANVLTF
>TRBJ2-2|TRBV5-1|-|TRBD2
TGCGCCAGCAGCTTGGTGACTAGCGGGAATCTCGGGGAGCTGTTTTTT
CASSLVTSGNLGELFF
>TRBJ1-1|TRBV15|-|-
TGTGCCACCAGCAGGAGGAGGGGCTACAATTCGGGCACTGAAGCTTTCTTT
CATSRRRGYNSGTEAFF
>TRBJ2-1|TRBV2|-|-
TGTGCCAGCAGTGCTGGCTCCCTCTCCTACAATGAGCAGTTCTTC
CASSAGSLSYNEQFF
>TRBJ1-3|TRBV19|-|TRBD1
TGTGCCAGTAGTAGCGGACAGGAGATCTCTAGAAACACCATATATTTT
CASSSGQEISRNTIYF
>TRBJ1-4|TRBV18|-|-
TGTGCCAGCTCACCACAGGCGGCCGTGGCAACTAATGAAAAACTGTTTTTT
CASSPQAAVATNEKLFF
>TRBJ2-1|TRBV24-1|-|-
TGTGCCACCGGCCGGACAGAGAACTACAATGAGCAGTTCTTC
CATGRTENYNEQFF